This T cell receptor (beta chain) was recovered during a study of T cell responses to AZD1222 COVID-19 vaccine. Notes on the study in general: Spike-specific TCRs gained breadth and depth after people received two AZD1222 doses.

On this clone: Its antigen is unidentified.

Generated by immunoSEQ multiplex PCR, the TCRdb table keeps only in-frame clones and is missing some. Among under 200,000 clones listed, 88% were seen once. Germline V gene sequence: CDR1 SGHDT, CDR2 YYEEEE. V was cut by 0 bases and J by 0 bases, with 7 bases left in between. The CDR3 runs 15 residues. The origin of this receptor is an adult who received the AZD1222 COVID-19 vaccine. This sequence joins TRBV5-6 and TRBJ2-4; the D gene could be TRBD1 or TRBD2 (5 bases each). The starting material was peripheral blood, obtained 28 days after the second AZD1222 dose. The CDR3 region has the DNA TGTGCCAGCAGCTTGGCCGGGGCAGCCAAAAACATTCAGTACTTC. Translated, it gives CASSLAGAAKNIQYF.